This paragraph covers one T cell receptor (beta chain) sequence. The sample holds many counts of this clone. Its antigen specificity is not known. No base quality values were provided; no much bigger clone lies one nucleotide off. Looking up the germline V gene (reference sequence) yields CDR1 MNHEY and CDR2 SMNVEV. The CDR3 runs 15 residues from the cysteine to the phenylalanine. Just CDR3 DNA is preserved here, 45 bases in frame from base 1. V gives up 6 bases and J gives up 6 bases, and the segment between their germline ends measures 21 bases. This sample was included in a study of cytomegalovirus exposure and HLA in healthy donors (dated by TCRdb to the late 2010s). Study-level background: The 500 to 800 repertoires of the first cohort and the 120 or so validation repertoires were produced on the same platform, according to a later analysis. In addition to the first cohort of 500 to 850 subjects, a separate validation cohort of about 120 different subjects was used. The study aimed to test whether cataloging public T cell receptors could reveal signatures of past pathogen exposure. To predict cytomegalovirus infection status, the study brought together high-throughput TCR immunosequencing, statistical association of individual TCRs with disease status, and machine learning. The investigation overall reported the following: Most TCR sequences were observed very rarely across donors, whereas some public TCRs were present in many individuals. A later analysis found that TCRs clustered in the first cohort also tended to co-occur in the roughly 120 validation repertoires, with about 94% of cluster scores above 0. In vitro tests confirmed that a few of the cytomegalovirus-associated TCR beta chains recognize cytomegalovirus antigens. A later analysis had no HLA typing for the validation cohort, so co-occurrence there was scored across all 130 or so repertoires. The study listed 150 to 200 TCR beta chains as associated with cytomegalovirus. It was suggested by the authors that the approach could potentially be generalized to other disease states and immunological phenotypes. The classifier was reported to diagnose cytomegalovirus status with high specificity and sensitivity in both the original and validation cohorts.

The protocol used for the library was the immunoSEQ multiplex PCR assay. The study's own analysis went as follows. To diagnose cytomegalovirus status from the catalog of TCR beta chain sequences, a statistical classification framework was built. TCRdb's version of the immuneACCESS table is confined to in-frame rearrangements and falls short of the full clone set. An unresolved V gene accounts for under half of the shortfall where checked; the remainder is of unknown origin. The V and J calls and the clone size are those of that table, but D and trimming were determined from the DNA. In all, the sample holds under 75,000 clones, and around 81% of those were seen once. Less than 3% of the sample is held by the ten biggest clonotypes. The donors belonged to the validation cohort of 120 subjects, which was separate from the approximately 610-subject first cohort.

The rearrangement combines TRBV27 with TRBJ2-7; TRBD1 could be the D gene, as 6 bases match. The TCR was taken from a man aged 25 to 45 in good health and CMV-seronegative. Sequenced sample: PBMCs. Here the CDR3 is given as CASRSTGTSWSEQYF. The DNA sequence is given as TGTGCCAGCAGGAGTACAGGGACCTCTTGGTCCGAGCAGTACTTC.